This T cell receptor beta chain was sequenced during a study of blood T cell repertoires in COVID-19. This CDR3 has 16 amino acids. J lost 0 bases, V lost 5 bases, and 7 bases had no gene match. Germline V gene sequence: CDR1 SNHLY, CDR2 FYNNEI. Profiled with immunoSEQ multiplex PCR; TCRdb holds only in-frame clones, not every one. The table shows about 240,000 clones, with approximately 90% occurring only once. This TCR was recovered from a man aged 35 to 55 who had recovered from COVID-19. This rearrangement joins TRBV2 to TRBJ2-7; 10 bases are shared with TRBD1. The sequencing input was PBMCs or T cells enriched from blood (not recorded which). The CDR3 nucleotides read TGTGCCAGCAGTACCCCGAGGACAGGGGGCTCCTACGAGCAGTACTTC. Amino acid sequence: CASSTPRTGGSYEQYF.